Each of the 8 T cell receptor beta chains below was sequenced from the same sample in a study of CD8 T cells in Susac syndrome. With random hexamers, reverse transcription was performed on about 0.5 to 1 ug of RNA. TCRdb independently ran MiXCR on the immunoSEQ multiplex PCR reads; one entry per CDR3 protein. In the table there are about 150,000 distinct CDR3 sequences, less than 97% of which are singletons. Sequencing was done on a sample of CD8+ T cells from PBMCs. All receptors derive from a human donor with multiple sclerosis.

This rearrangement joins TRBV30 to TRBJ2-7; D is perhaps TRBD2 (5 bases). The germline V gene has CDR1 GTSNPN and CDR2 SVGIG (reference sequence). V lost 2 bases, J lost 1 base, and 9 bases lay in between. The CDR3 runs 13 residues. The CDR3 protein is CAWSRGTSYEQYF. The CDR3 region has the DNA TGTGCCTGGAGTCGGGGAACTTCCTACGAGCAGTACTTC. Together with reference TRBV30 and TRBJ2-7, the CDR3 gives the full variable domain: SQTIHQWPATLVQPVGSPLSLECTVEGTSNPNLYWYRQAAGRGLQLLFYSVGIGQISSEVPQNLSASRPQDRQFILSSKKLLLSDSGFYLCAWSRGTSYEQYFGPGTRLTVT.

The chain is built from TRBV5-6 and TRBJ1-2; tentative D call: TRBD1 (5 bases). Trimming took off 5 bases at V and 6 bases at J, with 17 bases between the two ends. Germline CDR1 and CDR2: SGHDT and YYEEEE. The CDR3 consists of 14 residues. Here the CDR3 DNA reads TGTGCCAGCAGTTTTGTGACGGGGGTAGATGGCTACACCTTC. Its translation is CASSFVTGVDGYTF.

The CDR3 sequence is CSARDMGGADTQYF. CDR3 nucleotide sequence: TGCAGTGCTAGAGATATGGGGGGCGCAGATACGCAGTATTTT. The rearrangement uses TRBV20-1 and TRBJ2-3; D possibly matches TRBD1 or TRBD2 (6 bases each). CDR1 DFQATT and CDR2 SNEGSKA come from the germline V gene (reference sequence). This CDR3 spans 14 amino acids. V lost 0 bases and J lost 4, with 11 bases in between.

V usage is TRBV12-3 or TRBV12-4 and J usage is TRBJ1-6; 8 bases match TRBD1. The CDR3 extends over 16 amino acids. After removal of 4 bases from V and 1 base from J, the junction contained 3 bases not matched to a gene. The CDR3, as DNA: TGTGCCAGCAGTTCGGGACAGGCATCCTATAATTCACCCCTCCACTTT. Translating gives CASSSGQASYNSPLHF.

The chain combines TRBV12-3 or TRBV12-4 with TRBJ1-5; D not certain. Between the trimmed V and J ends, which lost 6 bases and 7 bases, there was a span of 16 bases. The CDR3 has 14 amino acids. In nucleotides, the CDR3 is TGTGCCAGCAGGATCGTCGGGGTTCGGCAGCCCCAGCATTTT. Its protein is CASRIVGVRQPQHF.

The gene calls are TRBV20-1 and TRBJ2-3; D possibly corresponds to TRBD1 (6 bases). The CDR3 length is 13 residues. Germline lookup yields CDR1 DFQATT and CDR2 SNEGSKA (reference sequence). Trimming pared 5 bases from V and 3 bases from J, leaving 12 bases between. In DNA, the CDR3 is TGCAGTGCTCCCCAGGGGATAACAGATACGCAGTATTTT. Its protein product is CSAPQGITDTQYF.

The chain has TRBV29-1 and TRBJ2-7, with a weak D call TRBD2 (5 bases). This CDR3 spans 13 amino acids. CDR1 and CDR2 from the germline V gene are SQVTM and ANQGSEA. Between the trimmed V and J ends, which lost 3 bases and 3 bases, there was a span of 12 bases. Here the CDR3 DNA reads TGCAGCGTTGAGGGGTCGGCGGGCTACGAGCAGTACTTC. As protein: CSVEGSAGYEQYF.

This chain joins TRBV27 and TRBJ2-3; no reliable D call. Germline V gene lookup returns CDR1 MNHEY and CDR2 SMNVEV (reference sequence). CDR3 length: 16 residues. The germline V and J ends were trimmed by 7 bases and 1 base, with 18 bases remaining between them. The chain's CDR3 is CASTSRAGRGTDTQYF. CDR3 coding DNA: TGTGCCAGCACTTCACGCGCAGGTCGGGGCACAGATACGCAGTATTTT.